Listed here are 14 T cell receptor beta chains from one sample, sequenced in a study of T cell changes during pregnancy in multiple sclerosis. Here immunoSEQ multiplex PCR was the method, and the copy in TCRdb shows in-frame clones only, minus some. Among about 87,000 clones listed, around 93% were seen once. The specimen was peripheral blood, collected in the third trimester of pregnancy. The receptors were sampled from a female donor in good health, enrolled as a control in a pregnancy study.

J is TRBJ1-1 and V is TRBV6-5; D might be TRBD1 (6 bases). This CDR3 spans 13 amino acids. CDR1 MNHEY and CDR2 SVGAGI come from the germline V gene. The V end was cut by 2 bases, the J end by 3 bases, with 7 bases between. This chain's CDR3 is CASSYGQHTEAFF. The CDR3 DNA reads TGTGCCAGCAGTTACGGACAGCACACTGAAGCTTTCTTT.

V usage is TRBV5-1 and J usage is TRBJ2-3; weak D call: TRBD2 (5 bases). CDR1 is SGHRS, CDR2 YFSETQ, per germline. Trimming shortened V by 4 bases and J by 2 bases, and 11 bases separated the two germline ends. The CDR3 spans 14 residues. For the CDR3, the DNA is TGCGCCAGCAGCCTAGAGGGCCTCACAGATACGCAGTATTTT. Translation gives CASSLEGLTDTQYF. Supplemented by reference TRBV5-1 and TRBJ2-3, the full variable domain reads KAGVTQTPRYLIKTRGQQVTLSCSPISGHRSVSWYQQTPGQGLQFLFEYFSETQRNKGNFPGRFSGRQFSNSRSEMNVSTLELGDSALYLCASSLEGLTDTQYFGPGTRLTVL.

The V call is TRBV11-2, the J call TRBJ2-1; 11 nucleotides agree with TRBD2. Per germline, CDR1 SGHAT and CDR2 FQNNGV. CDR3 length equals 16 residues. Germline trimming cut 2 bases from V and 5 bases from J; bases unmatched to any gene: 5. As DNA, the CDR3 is TGTGCCAGCAGCTTAATAGCGGGAGGGATCGACAATGAGCAGTTCTTC. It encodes CASSLIAGGIDNEQFF.

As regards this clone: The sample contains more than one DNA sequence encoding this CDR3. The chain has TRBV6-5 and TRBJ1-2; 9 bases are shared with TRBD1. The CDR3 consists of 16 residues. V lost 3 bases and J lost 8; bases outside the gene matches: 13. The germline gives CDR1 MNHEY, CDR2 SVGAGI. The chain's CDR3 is CASSYGGLTGGEGYTF. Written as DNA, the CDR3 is TGTGCCAGCAGTTATGGGGGGTTAACAGGGGGCGAAGGCTACACCTTC.

DNA for the CDR3: TGTGCCAGCAGCTTGGCGGGGATAAAAACTGAAGCTTTCTTT. Amino acids: CASSLAGIKTEAFF. V gene TRBV5-6 combines with J gene TRBJ1-1; D is ambiguous. In germline, CDR1 is SGHDT, CDR2 YYEEEE. The CDR3 is made up of 14 amino acids. V gave up 0 bases and J gave up 5 bases, with 11 bases separating them.

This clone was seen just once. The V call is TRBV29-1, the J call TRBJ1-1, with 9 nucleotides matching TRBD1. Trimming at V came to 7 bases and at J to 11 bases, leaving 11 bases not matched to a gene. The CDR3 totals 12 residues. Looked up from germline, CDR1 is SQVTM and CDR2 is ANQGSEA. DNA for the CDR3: TGCAGCGGGGGGACAGGGAGGGTCGGGGCTTTCTTT. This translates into CSGGTGRVGAFF.

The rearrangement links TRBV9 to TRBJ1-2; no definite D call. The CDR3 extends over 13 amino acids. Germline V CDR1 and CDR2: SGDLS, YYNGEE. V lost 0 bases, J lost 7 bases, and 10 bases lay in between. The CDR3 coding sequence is TGTGCCAGCAGCGTAGCCAACGAGATTGGCTACACCTTC. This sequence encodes CASSVANEIGYTF.

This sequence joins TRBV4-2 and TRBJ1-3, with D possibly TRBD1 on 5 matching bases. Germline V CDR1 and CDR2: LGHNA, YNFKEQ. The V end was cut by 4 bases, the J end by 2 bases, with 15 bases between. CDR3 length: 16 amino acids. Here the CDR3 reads CASSPTRAGTGNTIYF. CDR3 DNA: TGTGCCAGCAGCCCTACGAGAGCAGGGACTGGAAACACCATATATTTT.

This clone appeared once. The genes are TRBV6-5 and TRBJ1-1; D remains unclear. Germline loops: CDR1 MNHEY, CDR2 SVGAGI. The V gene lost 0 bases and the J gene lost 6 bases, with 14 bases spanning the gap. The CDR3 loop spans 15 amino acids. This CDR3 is CASSYSGGYGAEAFF. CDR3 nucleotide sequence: TGTGCCAGCAGTTACTCGGGAGGGTACGGCGCTGAAGCTTTCTTT.

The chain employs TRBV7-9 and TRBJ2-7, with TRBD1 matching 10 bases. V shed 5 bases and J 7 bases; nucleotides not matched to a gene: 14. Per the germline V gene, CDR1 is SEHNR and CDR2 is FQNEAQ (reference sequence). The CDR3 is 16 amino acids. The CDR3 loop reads CASSPAGGTGVREQYF. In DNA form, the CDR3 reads TGTGCCAGCAGCCCCGCCGGAGGGACAGGGGTAAGAGAGCAGTACTTC.

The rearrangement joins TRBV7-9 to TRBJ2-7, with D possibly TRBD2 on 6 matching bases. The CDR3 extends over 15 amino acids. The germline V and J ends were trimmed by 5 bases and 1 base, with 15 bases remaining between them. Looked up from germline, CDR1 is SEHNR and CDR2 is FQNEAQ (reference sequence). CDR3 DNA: TGTGCCAGCAGCCCCTGGGGTAGCGGATCCTACGAGCAGTACTTC. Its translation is CASSPWGSGSYEQYF.

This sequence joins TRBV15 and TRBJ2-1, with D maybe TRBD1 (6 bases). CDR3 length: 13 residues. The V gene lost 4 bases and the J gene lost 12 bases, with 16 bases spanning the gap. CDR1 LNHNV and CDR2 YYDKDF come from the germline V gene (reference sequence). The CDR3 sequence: CATSNWDTTSQFF. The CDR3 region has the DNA TGTGCCACCAGCAACTGGGACACGACGTCGCAGTTCTTC. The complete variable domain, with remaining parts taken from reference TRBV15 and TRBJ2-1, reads DAMVIQNPRYQVTQFGKPVTLSCSQTLNHNVMYWYQQKSSQAPKLLFHYYDKDFNNEADTPDNFQSRRPNTSFCFLDIRSPGLGDTAMYLCATSNWDTTSQFFGPGTRLTVL.

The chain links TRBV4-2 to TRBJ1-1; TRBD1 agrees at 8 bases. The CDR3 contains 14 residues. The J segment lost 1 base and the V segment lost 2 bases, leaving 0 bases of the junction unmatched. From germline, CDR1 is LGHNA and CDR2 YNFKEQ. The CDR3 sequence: CASSQQGANTEAFF. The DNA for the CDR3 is TGTGCCAGCAGCCAACAGGGGGCGAACACTGAAGCTTTCTTT.

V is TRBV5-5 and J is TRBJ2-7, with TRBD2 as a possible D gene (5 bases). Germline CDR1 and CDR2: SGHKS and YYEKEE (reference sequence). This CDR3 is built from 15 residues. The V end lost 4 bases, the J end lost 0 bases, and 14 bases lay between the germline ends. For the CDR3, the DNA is TGTGCCAGCAGCCCCCGGGATCTGTTCTCCTACGAGCAGTACTTC. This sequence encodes CASSPRDLFSYEQYF.